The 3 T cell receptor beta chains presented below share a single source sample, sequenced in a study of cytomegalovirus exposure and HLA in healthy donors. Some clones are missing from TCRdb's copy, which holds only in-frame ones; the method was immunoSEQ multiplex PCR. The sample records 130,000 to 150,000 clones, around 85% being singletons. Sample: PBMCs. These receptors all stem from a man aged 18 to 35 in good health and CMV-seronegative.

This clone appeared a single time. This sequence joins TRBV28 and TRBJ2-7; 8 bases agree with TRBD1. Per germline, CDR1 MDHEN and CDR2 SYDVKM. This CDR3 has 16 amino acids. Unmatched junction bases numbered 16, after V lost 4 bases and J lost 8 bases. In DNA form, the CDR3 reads TGTGCCAGCAGTTGGGGGGACAGGACGGCCCCCGGGAAGCAGTACTTC. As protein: CASSWGDRTAPGKQYF.

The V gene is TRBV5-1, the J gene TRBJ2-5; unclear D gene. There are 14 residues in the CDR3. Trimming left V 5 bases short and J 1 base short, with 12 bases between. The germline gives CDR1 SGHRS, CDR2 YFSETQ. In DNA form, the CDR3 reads TGCGCCAGCAGTTACATTGGTCCCCAAGAGACCCAGTACTTC. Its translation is CASSYIGPQETQYF.

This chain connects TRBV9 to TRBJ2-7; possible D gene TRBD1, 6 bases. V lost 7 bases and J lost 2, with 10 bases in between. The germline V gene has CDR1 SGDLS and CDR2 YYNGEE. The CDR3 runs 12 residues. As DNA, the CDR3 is TGTGCCAGCGGCCGGGACACCTACGAGCAGTACTTC. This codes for CASGRDTYEQYF.